This entry concerns a single T cell receptor (beta chain). Its antigen is not identified. The source of the sample is a study of cytomegalovirus exposure and HLA in healthy donors. Overall study results and limits: Previously analyzed data showed that most TCR beta V segments were productive at a frequency of about 87% or about 30%. In presence/absence analyses, roughly uniform sequencing depth across donors was assumed. Among the sequence variants, a highly shared cluster was likely an artifact of sequencing.

The CDR3 sequence is 15 residues long. Trimming stripped 5 bases from V and 5 bases from J, with 16 bases between. CDR1 and CDR2 from the germline V gene are MNHEY and SMNVEV (reference sequence). PCR used 60 Vbeta primers and 13 Jbeta primers. The data were produced by immunoSEQ multiplex PCR, yet TCRdb's version contains in-frame clones alone and is incomplete. The table shows about 130,000 clones, with roughly 80% occurring only once. Sequences were obtained from PBMCs. This chain joins TRBV27 and TRBJ2-1, with D tentatively TRBD1 (5 bases). This sequence was found in a girl aged 2 to 10 in good health and CMV-seronegative. The DNA for the CDR3 is TGTGCCAGCAGTCCACCAGGGTCCCGGGACAATGAGCAGTTCTTC. It specifies CASSPPGSRDNEQFF.